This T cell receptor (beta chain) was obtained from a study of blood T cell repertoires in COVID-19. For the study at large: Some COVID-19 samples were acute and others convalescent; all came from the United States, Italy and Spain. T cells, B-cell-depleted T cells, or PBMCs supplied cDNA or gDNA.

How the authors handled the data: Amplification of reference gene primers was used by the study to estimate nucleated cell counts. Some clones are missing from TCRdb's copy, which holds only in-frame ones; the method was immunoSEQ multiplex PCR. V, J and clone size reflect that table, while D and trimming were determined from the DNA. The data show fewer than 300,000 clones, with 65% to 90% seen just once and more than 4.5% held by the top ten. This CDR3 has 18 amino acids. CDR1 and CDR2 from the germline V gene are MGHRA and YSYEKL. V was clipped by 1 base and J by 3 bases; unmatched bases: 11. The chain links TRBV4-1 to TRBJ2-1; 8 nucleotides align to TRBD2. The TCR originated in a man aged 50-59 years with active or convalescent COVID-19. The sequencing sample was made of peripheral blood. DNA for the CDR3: TGCGCCAGCAGCCAAGGAGTGAGGCATAGCGGGGTCTACAATGAGCAGTTCTTC. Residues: CASSQGVRHSGVYNEQFF.